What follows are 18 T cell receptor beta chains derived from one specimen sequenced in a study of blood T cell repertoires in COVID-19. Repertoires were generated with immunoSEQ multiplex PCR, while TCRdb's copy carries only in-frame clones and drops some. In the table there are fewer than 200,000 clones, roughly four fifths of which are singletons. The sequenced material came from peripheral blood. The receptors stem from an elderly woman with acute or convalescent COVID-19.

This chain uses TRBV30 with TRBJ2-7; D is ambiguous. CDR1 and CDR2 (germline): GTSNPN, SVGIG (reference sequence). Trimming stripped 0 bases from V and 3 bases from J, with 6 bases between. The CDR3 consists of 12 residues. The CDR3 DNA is TGTGCCTGGAGTGTAGCTCTCTACGAGCAGTACTTC. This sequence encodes CAWSVALYEQYF.

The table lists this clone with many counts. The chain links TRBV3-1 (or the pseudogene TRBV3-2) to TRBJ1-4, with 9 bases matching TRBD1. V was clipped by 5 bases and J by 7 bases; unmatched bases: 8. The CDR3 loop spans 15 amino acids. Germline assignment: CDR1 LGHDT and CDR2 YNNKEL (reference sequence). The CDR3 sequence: CASSIWDRAAEKLFF. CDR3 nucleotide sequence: TGTGCCAGCAGCATATGGGACAGGGCGGCTGAAAAACTGTTTTTT.

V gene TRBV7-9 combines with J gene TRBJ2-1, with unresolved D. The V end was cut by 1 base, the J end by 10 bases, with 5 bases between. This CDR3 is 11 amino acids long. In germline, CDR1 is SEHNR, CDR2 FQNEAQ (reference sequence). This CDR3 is CASSLVEEQFF. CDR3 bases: TGTGCCAGCAGCTTAGTAGAGGAGCAGTTCTTC.

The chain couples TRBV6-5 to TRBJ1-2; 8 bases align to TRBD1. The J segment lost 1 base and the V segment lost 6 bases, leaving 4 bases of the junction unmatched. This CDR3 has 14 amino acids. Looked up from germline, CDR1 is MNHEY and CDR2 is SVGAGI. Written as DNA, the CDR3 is TGTGCCAGCAGAGCGACAGGGGTTAACTATGGCTACACCTTC. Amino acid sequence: CASRATGVNYGYTF.

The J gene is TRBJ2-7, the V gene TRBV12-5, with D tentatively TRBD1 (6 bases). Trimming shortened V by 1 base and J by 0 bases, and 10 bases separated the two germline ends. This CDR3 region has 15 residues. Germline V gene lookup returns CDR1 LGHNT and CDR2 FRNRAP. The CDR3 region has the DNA TGTGCTAGTGGTTTGGGTCCCAGGGGCTCCTACGAGCAGTACTTC. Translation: CASGLGPRGSYEQYF.

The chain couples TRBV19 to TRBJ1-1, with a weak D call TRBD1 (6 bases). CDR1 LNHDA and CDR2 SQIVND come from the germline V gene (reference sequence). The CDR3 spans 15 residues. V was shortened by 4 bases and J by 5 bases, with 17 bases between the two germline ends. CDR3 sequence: CASSSPGQSRTEAFF. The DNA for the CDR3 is TGTGCCAGTAGTAGCCCCGGACAGAGCAGGACTGAAGCTTTCTTT.

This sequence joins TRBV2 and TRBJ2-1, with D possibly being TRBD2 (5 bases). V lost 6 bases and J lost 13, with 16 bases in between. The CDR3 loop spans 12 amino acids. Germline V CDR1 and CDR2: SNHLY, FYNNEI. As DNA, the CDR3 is TGTGCCAGCAGGGGTGATACTAGGTATCAGTTCTTC. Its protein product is CASRGDTRYQFF.

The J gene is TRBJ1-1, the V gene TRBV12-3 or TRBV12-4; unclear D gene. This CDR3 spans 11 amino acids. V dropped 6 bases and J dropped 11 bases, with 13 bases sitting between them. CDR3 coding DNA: TGTGCCAGCAGCCAGAGGGTTGGTGCTTTCTTT. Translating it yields CASSQRVGAFF.

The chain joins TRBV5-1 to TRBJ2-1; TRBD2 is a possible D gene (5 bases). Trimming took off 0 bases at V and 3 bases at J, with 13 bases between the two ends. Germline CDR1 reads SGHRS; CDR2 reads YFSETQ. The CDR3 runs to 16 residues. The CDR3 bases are TGCGCCAGCAGCTTGGTGAGCGGTTCAGGCTACAATGAGCAGTTCTTC. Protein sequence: CASSLVSGSGYNEQFF.

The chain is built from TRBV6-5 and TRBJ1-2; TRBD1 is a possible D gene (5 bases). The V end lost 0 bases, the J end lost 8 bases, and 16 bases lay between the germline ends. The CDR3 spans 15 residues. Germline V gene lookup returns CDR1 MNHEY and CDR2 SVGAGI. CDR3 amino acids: CASSYSKRGERGYTF. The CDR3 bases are TGTGCCAGCAGTTACTCGAAGCGGGGGGAAAGAGGCTACACCTTC.

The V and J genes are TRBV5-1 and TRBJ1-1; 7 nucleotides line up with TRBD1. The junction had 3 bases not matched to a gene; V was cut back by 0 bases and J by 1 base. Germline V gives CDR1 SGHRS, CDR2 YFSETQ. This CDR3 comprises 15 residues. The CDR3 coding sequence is TGCGCCAGCAGCTTGGGTCAGGGGGGGAACACTGAAGCTTTCTTT. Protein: CASSLGQGGNTEAFF.

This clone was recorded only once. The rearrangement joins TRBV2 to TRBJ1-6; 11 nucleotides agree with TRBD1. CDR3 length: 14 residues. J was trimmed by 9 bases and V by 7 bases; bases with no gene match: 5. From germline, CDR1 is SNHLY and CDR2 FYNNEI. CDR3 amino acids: CASTWTGGSSPLHF. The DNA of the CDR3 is TGTGCCAGCACTTGGACAGGGGGCAGTTCACCCCTCCACTTT.

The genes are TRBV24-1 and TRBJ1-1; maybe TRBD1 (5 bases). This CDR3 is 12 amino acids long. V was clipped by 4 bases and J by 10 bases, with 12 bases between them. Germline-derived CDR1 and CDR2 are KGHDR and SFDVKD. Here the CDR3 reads CATSEPEGRAFF. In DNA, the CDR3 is TGTGCCACCAGTGAGCCGGAGGGGCGAGCTTTCTTT.

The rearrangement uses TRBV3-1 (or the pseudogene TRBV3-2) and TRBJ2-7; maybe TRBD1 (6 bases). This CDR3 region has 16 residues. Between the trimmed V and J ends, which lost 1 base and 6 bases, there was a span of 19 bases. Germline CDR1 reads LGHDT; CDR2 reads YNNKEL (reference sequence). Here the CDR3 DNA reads TGTGCCAGCAGCCAAGTGAGTGGACAGAGTCCTCTCGAGCAGTACTTC. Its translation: CASSQVSGQSPLEQYF.

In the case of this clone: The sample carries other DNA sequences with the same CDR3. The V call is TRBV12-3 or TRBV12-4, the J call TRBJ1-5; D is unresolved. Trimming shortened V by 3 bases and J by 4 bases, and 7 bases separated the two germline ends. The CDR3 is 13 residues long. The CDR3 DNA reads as TGTGCCAGCAGTTTCTCGGGAAATCAGCCCCAGCATTTT. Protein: CASSFSGNQPQHF.

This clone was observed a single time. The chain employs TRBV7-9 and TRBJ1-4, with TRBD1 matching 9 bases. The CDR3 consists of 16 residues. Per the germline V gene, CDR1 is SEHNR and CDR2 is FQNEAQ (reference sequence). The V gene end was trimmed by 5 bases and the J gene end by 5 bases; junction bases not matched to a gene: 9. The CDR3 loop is CASSPYGTGLNEKLFF. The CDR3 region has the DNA TGTGCCAGCAGCCCCTACGGGACAGGGCTAAATGAAAAACTGTTTTTT.

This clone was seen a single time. CDR3 sequence (DNA): TGCAGCGCAGAGGAGGGTGGCTACACCTTC. Residues: CSAEEGGYTF. This chain links TRBV29-1 with TRBJ1-2; D gene unclear. Germline V gene data show CDR1 as SQVTM and CDR2 as ANQGSEA. The CDR3 is 10 amino acids. The ends were cut back, 7 bases at V and 7 bases at J, with 10 bases in the middle.

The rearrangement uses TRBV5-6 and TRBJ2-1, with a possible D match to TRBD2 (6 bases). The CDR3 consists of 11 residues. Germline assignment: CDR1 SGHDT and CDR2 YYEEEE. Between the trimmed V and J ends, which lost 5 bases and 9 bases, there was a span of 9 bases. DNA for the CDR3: TGTGCCAGCAGGGTGGGGGGTGAGCAGTTCTTC. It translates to CASRVGGEQFF.